What follows are 24 T cell receptor beta chains derived from one specimen sequenced in a study of blood T cell repertoires in COVID-19. The assay was immunoSEQ multiplex PCR, and TCRdb's table has in-frame clones only and misses some. The sample has 55,000 to 80,000 clones; approximately 79% are singletons. Sample: peripheral blood. The source is a man aged 55 to 70 with acute or convalescent COVID-19.

The chain uses TRBV10-3 and TRBJ2-7; 14 bases line up with TRBD2. Germline lookup yields CDR1 ENHRY and CDR2 SYGVKD. The CDR3 covers 15 residues. Unmatched junction bases numbered 4, after V lost 6 bases and J lost 3 bases. The CDR3 DNA reads as TGTGCCATCAGCTCCGGGACTAGCGGGAGCTACGAGCAGTACTTC. As protein: CAISSGTSGSYEQYF.

This clone was observed a few times. The chain carries TRBV29-1 and TRBJ2-1; D ambiguous. The germline V gene encodes CDR1 SQVTM and CDR2 ANQGSEA. There are 14 residues in the CDR3. Trimming took off 7 bases at V and 0 bases at J, with 13 bases between the two ends. CDR3 in DNA: TGCAGCGCCGCACGCGGAAGCTCCTACAATGAGCAGTTCTTC. This sequence encodes CSAARGSSYNEQFF.

The chain uses TRBV6-2 or TRBV6-3 and TRBJ2-7; a weak D match, TRBD2 (5 bases). The CDR3 extends over 17 amino acids. Germline V gives CDR1 MNHEY, CDR2 SVGEGT. V shed 0 bases and J shed 7 bases, with 22 bases lying between them. The CDR3 coding sequence is TGTGCCAGCAGTTACTCGAGTGTAGGTTCCAGGAGGAGGGAGCAGTACTTC. Translation gives CASSYSSVGSRRREQYF.

The sample holds a few counts of this clone. J is TRBJ1-2 and V is TRBV10-3, with TRBD1 matching 9 bases. The V gene end was trimmed by 10 bases and the J gene end by 6 bases; junction bases not matched to a gene: 6. The CDR3 has 12 residues. Germline lookup yields CDR1 ENHRY and CDR2 SYGVKD. The CDR3 DNA follows: TGTGCCACCTCCGGGACAGGGCATGGCTACACCTTC. Its protein product is CATSGTGHGYTF.

The CDR3 spells CASSQDLGGSPYF. In DNA form, the CDR3 reads TGCGCCAGCAGCCAAGATCTGGGAGGCAGTCCGTACTTC. V usage is TRBV4-3 and J usage is TRBJ2-5, with D perhaps matching TRBD2 (6 bases). The CDR3 extends over 13 amino acids. V was pared by 0 bases and J by 13 bases, with 15 bases between. Germline assignment: CDR1 LGHNA and CDR2 YSLEER.

V gene TRBV28 combines with J gene TRBJ1-2; 8 bases agree with TRBD1. This CDR3 comprises 16 residues. Germline trimming cut 7 bases from V and 3 bases from J; bases unmatched to any gene: 13. From germline, CDR1 is MDHEN and CDR2 SYDVKM. The CDR3 loop is CASIQGQGAIYYGYTF. CDR3 in DNA: TGTGCCAGCATTCAAGGGCAGGGGGCTATCTACTATGGCTACACCTTC.

The chain recombines TRBV9 with TRBJ2-1; perhaps TRBD2 as D (7 bases). The V and J ends lost 0 bases and 6 bases respectively, with 22 bases between them. The CDR3 is made up of 18 amino acids. Germline V CDR1 and CDR2: SGDLS, YYNGEE. The CDR3 DNA sequence: TGTGCCAGCAGCGTAGGGTCGGGTGGACTAGGGGGATCCAATGAGCAGTTCTTC. It encodes CASSVGSGGLGGSNEQFF.

As regards this clone: The identical CDR3 is also encoded by other nucleotide sequences in the sample. The chain uses TRBV9 and TRBJ2-3, with D unclear. The CDR3 is 14 residues long. V lost 0 bases, J lost 2 bases, and 7 bases lay in between. Looked up from germline, CDR1 is SGDLS and CDR2 is YYNGEE. The CDR3 nucleotides read TGTGCCAGCAGCGTAGGAGCTTCCACAGATACGCAGTATTTT. Translation: CASSVGASTDTQYF.

The chain combines TRBV29-1 with TRBJ1-2; D is unclear. Looked up from germline, CDR1 is SQVTM and CDR2 is ANQGSEA. The germline V and J ends were trimmed by 2 bases and 1 base, with 20 bases remaining between them. The CDR3 is 17 amino acids. In nucleotides, the CDR3 is TGCAGCGTTGAAAAACGGGAGGACGGGGATTTTAACTATGGCTACACCTTC. This gives the protein CSVEKREDGDFNYGYTF.

The chain is built from TRBV7-2 and TRBJ2-3; 7 nucleotides match TRBD2. There are 16 residues in the CDR3. Germline V CDR1 and CDR2: SGHTA, FQGNSA. V trimming: 1 base; J trimming: 5 bases; junction bases outside the gene matches: 9. CDR3 coding DNA: TGTGCCAGCAGCTTAGAGAGCGGGACTAACGGAGATACGCAGTATTTT. This translates into CASSLESGTNGDTQYF.

The chain joins TRBV19 to TRBJ1-5, with 9 bases fitting TRBD1. Germline V gene data show CDR1 as LNHDA and CDR2 as SQIVND (reference sequence). V trimming: 10 bases; J trimming: 2 bases; junction bases outside the gene matches: 18. The CDR3 has 18 residues. CDR3 region: CATCTDDRGASGNQPQHF. Here the CDR3 DNA reads TGTGCCACCTGCACTGACGACAGGGGGGCCTCAGGCAATCAGCCCCAGCATTTT.

This chain connects TRBV27 to TRBJ1-4, with a weak D call TRBD1 (5 bases). CDR3 length: 14 amino acids. The germline V gene has CDR1 MNHEY and CDR2 SMNVEV (reference sequence). V lost 2 bases and J 8 bases, leaving 12 bases between the germline ends. The CDR3 region has the DNA TGTGCCAGCAGTTTAGGGGGGGGGAGAGAAAAACTGTTTTTT. Amino acid sequence: CASSLGGGREKLFF.

This rearrangement joins TRBV4-2 to TRBJ2-1; 11 bases match TRBD2. With 0 bases clipped from V and 10 bases from J, the junction kept 11 bases outside the gene matches. The length of the CDR3 is 17 residues. Per the germline V gene, CDR1 is LGHNA and CDR2 is YNFKEQ. As DNA, the CDR3 is TGTGCCAGCAGCCAAGATTTCACTAGCGGGAGACTACAGGAGCAGTTCTTC. This gives the protein CASSQDFTSGRLQEQFF.

The chain is built from TRBV28 and TRBJ1-2; D not certain. The CDR3 length is 13 residues. Looked up from germline, CDR1 is MDHEN and CDR2 is SYDVKM. V shed 5 bases and J shed 8 bases, with 15 bases lying between them. This CDR3 reads CASSPPQTRGYTF. In DNA, the CDR3 is TGTGCCAGCAGTCCCCCACAGACCCGAGGCTACACCTTC.

The chain uses TRBV4-1 and TRBJ2-6; 7 bases are shared with TRBD2. Germline lookup yields CDR1 MGHRA and CDR2 YSYEKL. This CDR3 region has 16 residues. The J segment lost 0 bases and the V segment lost 8 bases, leaving 7 bases of the junction unmatched. CDR3: CASGAGGGSGANVLTF. DNA for the CDR3: TGCGCCAGCGGGGCCGGCGGGGGCTCTGGGGCCAACGTCCTGACTTTC.

The rearrangement links TRBV6-5 to TRBJ2-7; weak D call: TRBD1 (5 bases). Germline V gives CDR1 MNHEY, CDR2 SVGAGI. The ends were cut back, 2 bases at V and 7 bases at J, with 12 bases in the middle. The CDR3 is made up of 13 amino acids. The CDR3 loop is CASSYQGDWEQYF. DNA for the CDR3: TGTGCCAGCAGTTACCAAGGGGATTGGGAGCAGTACTTC.

This chain connects TRBV2 to TRBJ1-4; D gene ambiguous. V lost 3 bases, J lost 0 bases, and 20 bases lay in between. From germline, CDR1 is SNHLY and CDR2 FYNNEI. The CDR3 has 19 residues. The DNA for the CDR3 is TGTGCCAGCAGTGATGCCGGGGTGAGCCAGACTACAACTAATGAAAAACTGTTTTTT. Translation gives CASSDAGVSQTTTNEKLFF.

The V call is TRBV6-5, the J call TRBJ2-6; unclear D gene. V dropped 2 bases and J dropped 0 bases, with 8 bases sitting between them. The germline gives CDR1 MNHEY, CDR2 SVGAGI. This CDR3 comprises 16 residues. The CDR3 bases are TGTGCCAGCAGTTACGCAGTACGCTCTGGGGCCAACGTCCTGACTTTC. Its translation: CASSYAVRSGANVLTF.

V usage is TRBV6-5 and J usage is TRBJ2-7; 8 bases are a match to TRBD1. The CDR3 consists of 15 residues. V dropped 6 bases and J dropped 4; count of bases not matched to a gene: 11. Germline V gene data show CDR1 as MNHEY and CDR2 as SVGAGI. CDR3 coding DNA: TGTGCCAGCAGCAAAAGACAGGGGTGGAATTACGAGCAGTACTTC. This translates into CASSKRQGWNYEQYF.

A single count supports this clone. CDR3 amino acids: CASSSRTSGAQETQYF. The CDR3 DNA sequence: TGTGCCAGCAGTTCCCGGACTAGCGGGGCCCAAGAGACCCAGTACTTC. This rearrangement joins TRBV27 to TRBJ2-5, with TRBD2 matching over 12 bases. Losses at the gene ends were 4 bases for V and 1 base for J; bases not matched to a gene: 4. The CDR3 extends over 16 amino acids. Germline values: CDR1 MNHEY, CDR2 SMNVEV (reference sequence).

The V gene is TRBV5-1, the J gene TRBJ1-1; TRBD1 aligns across 9 bases. Trimming cost V 4 bases and J 8 bases; bases outside gene matches: 9. The CDR3 consists of 14 residues. Germline CDR1 and CDR2: SGHRS and YFSETQ. This chain's CDR3 is CASSEAGTGWEAFF. CDR3 coding DNA: TGCGCCAGCAGCGAGGCCGGGACAGGGTGGGAAGCTTTCTTT.

Only a few counts were recorded for this clone. The rearrangement joins TRBV7-9 to TRBJ2-6; the match to TRBD1 covers 7 bases. J gave up 3 bases and V 5 bases, and 10 bases lay outside the gene matches. There are 17 residues in the CDR3. CDR1 is SEHNR, CDR2 FQNEAQ, per germline (reference sequence). CDR3 loop: CASSTNRGGSGANVLTF. In DNA form, the CDR3 reads TGTGCCAGCAGCACCAACAGGGGTGGTAGTGGGGCCAACGTCCTGACTTTC.

This clone was counted once. J is TRBJ2-1 and V is TRBV5-1; no definite D call. The CDR3 spans 15 residues. Per germline, CDR1 SGHRS and CDR2 YFSETQ. V lost 2 bases, J lost 0 bases, and 9 bases lay in between. In DNA form, the CDR3 reads TGCGCCAGCAGCTTCCGCAGAACCTCCTACAATGAGCAGTTCTTC. Amino acid sequence: CASSFRRTSYNEQFF.

The V call is TRBV18, the J call TRBJ2-4; 9 nucleotides match TRBD1. The trim removed 4 bases at V and 0 bases at J, leaving 1 base unmatched. The CDR3 totals 15 residues. CDR1 is KGHSH and CDR2 is LQKENI in the germline V gene. CDR3: CASSQDRGAKNIQYF. The CDR3 DNA follows: TGTGCCAGCTCACAGGACAGGGGAGCCAAAAACATTCAGTACTTC.